What follows is one T cell receptor beta chain and its context. Its antigen is currently unknown. All of the isolated RNA was reverse transcribed, so expressed TCRB transcripts were sequenced. The table came from immunoSEQ multiplex PCR; TCRdb's copy has only in-frame clones and leaves some out. This repertoire shows approximately 170,000 clones, roughly 60% found once; its top ten account for around 0.096%. The data are from a study of beta chain features in type 1 diabetes. Study-wide findings and caveats: There was a moderate but significant shortening of TCRB CDR3s in all four CD4+ subsets of Type 1 diabetes patients. Unsettled here was the matter of whether HLA type influences TCRB rearrangement.

CDR3 length equals 12 residues. Germline-derived CDR1 and CDR2 are SGHVS and FQNEAQ. Trimming left V 0 bases short and J 8 bases short, with 5 bases between. Donors underwent one heparinised blood draw, about 110 mL on average. CD4+ cells of the naive, central memory, regulatory and stem cell-like memory types were sorted via CD45RO/CCR7/CD25/CD127/CD95/CD27. The sample taken for sequencing was naive CD4+ T cells from blood. V and J are TRBV7-8 and TRBJ2-1, with D unclear. This clonotype was obtained from a man aged 25 to 45 with type 1 diabetes. The CDR3 nucleotides read TGTGCCAGCAGCTTAGCCGTCCATGAGCAGTTCTTC. Its protein is CASSLAVHEQFF.